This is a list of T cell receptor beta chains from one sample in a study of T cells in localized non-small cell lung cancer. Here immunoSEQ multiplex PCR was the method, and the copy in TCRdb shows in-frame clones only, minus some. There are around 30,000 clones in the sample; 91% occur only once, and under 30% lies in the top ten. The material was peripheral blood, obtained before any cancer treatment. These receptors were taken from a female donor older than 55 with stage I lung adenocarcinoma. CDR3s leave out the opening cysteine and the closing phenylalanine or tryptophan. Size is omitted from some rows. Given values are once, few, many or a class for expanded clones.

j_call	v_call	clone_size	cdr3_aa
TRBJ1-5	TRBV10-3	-	AISPGQLVGNQPQH
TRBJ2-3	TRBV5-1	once	ASSLGNGLVADTQY
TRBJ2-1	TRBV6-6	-	ASGDSGRAINEQF
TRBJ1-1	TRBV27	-	ASRVWADTEAF
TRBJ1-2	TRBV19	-	ASRGGERDYGYT
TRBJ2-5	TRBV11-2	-	ASSLGLAVKETQY
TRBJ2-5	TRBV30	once	AWSAFRTSGQETQY
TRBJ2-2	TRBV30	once	AWRPRGSSTGELF
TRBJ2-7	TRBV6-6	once	ASSYLTDGGEQY
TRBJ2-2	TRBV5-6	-	ASSLVVRTSANTGELF
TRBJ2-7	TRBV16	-	ASSPRDRPYEQY
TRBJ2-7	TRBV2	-	ASSEGPDEQY
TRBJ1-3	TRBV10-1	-	ASSDSLESTGNTIY
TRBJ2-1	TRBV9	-	ASSVLGQSNNEQF
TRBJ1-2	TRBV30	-	ACQGHGYT
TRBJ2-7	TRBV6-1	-	ATTGLAYEQY
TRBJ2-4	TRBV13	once	ASSLSEGLVKNIQY
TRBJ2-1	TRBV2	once	ASSELRVRLSYNEQF
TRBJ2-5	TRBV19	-	ASSSGGRQETQY
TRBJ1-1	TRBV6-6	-	ASSYKKEAF
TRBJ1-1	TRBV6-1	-	ASRTTGLGTEAF
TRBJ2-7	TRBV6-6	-	ASSLDRGGYEQY
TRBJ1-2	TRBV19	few	ASSIEATRTYGYT
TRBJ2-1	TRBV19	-	ASSFRTEQF
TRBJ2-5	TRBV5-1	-	ASSLGAGSLETQY
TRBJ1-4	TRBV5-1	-	ASSTTGQSNEKLF
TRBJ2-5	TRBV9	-	ASSVGGGETQY
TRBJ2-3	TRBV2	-	ASSLLLRGDTQY
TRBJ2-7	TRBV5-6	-	ASSPDRAISYEQY
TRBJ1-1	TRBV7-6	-	ASSLQPNTEAF
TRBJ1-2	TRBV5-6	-	ASSVIGLGYT
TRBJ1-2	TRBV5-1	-	ASSLGGSAGYT
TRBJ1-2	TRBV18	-	ASSPATEYGYT
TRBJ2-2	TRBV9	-	ASSVGELAGNTGELF
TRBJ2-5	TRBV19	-	ASSITSGRQETQY
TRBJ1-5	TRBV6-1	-	ASSGSRIFSQPQH
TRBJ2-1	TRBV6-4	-	ASSDSSFSSYNEQF
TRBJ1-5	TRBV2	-	ASSAGLYNQPQH
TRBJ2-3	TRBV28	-	ASSSGQYTDTQY
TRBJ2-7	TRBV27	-	ASSRQGPYEQY
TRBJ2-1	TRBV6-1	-	ASSGTGIVSYNEQF
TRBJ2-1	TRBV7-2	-	ASSLEATTSYNEQF
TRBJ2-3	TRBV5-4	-	ASSLQTGTDTQY
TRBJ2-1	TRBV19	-	ASSWGLAGSGYNEQF
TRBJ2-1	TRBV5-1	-	ASSSFTGGFSYNEQF
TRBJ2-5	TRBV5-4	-	ASSRPGGREETQY
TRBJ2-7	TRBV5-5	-	ASQSNYEQY
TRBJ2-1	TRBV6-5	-	ASSYQSSPYNEQF
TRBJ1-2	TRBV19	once	ASTRTGSNYGYT
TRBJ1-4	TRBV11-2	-	ASSSSLGQEEKLF
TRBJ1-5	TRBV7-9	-	ASSARGTGDQPQH
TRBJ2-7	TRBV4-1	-	ASSTQLAGGFYEQY
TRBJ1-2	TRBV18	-	ASSPPATGTHYGYT
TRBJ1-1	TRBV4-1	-	ASSQGLQGKSIEAF
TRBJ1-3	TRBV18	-	ASSQDRGNTIY
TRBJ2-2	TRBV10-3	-	AISGAGQQTGELF
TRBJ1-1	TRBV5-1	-	ASSLGALNGLEAF